The clone carrying this T cell receptor (beta chain) was found a few times. Its target is unknown. Profiled with immunoSEQ multiplex PCR; TCRdb holds only in-frame clones, not every one. In the table there are around 5,000 clones, 1.5% to 2% of which are singletons. A marrow graft followed busulfan-fludarabine conditioning, with cyclophosphamide on days +3 and +4. The source of the sample is a study of T cells after posttransplantation cyclophosphamide. Overall study results and limits: Donor CD8+ memory clones often dominated recipient blood repertoires at later times. Blood and skin or GI T cell repertoires showed limited TRB overlap. Recipient CMV seropositivity and CMV reactivation strongly tracked TRB clonality.

This TCR was recovered from a male patient in his thirties who received an allogeneic stem cell transplant from a related donor, was CMV-positive, and had no GVHD. A subset of T cells may come from the graft donor. This material consisted of PBMCs, taken around 240 days after a stem cell transplant with posttransplant cyclophosphamide.

The DNA for the CDR3 is TGTGCCAGCAGCTCGGGACAGGAAACCTATGGCTACACCTTC. Protein product: CASSSGQETYGYTF. The chain has TRBV5-4 and TRBJ1-2; 8 bases map to TRBD1. V shed 3 bases, J shed 4 bases, and the junction held 5 bases outside the gene matches. Germline CDR1 reads SGHNT; CDR2 reads YYREEE (reference sequence). CDR3 length equals 14 residues.